One and the same sample provided the 27 T cell receptor beta chains below, sequenced in a study of cytotoxic CD8 clonotypes in ibrutinib-treated CLL. TCRdb keeps only in-frame clones here, not all; method: immunoSEQ multiplex PCR. The sample includes about 92,000 clones, around 77% of them seen just once. Sequencing was performed on PBMCs, taken after 24 months of ibrutinib treatment. The receptors were sampled from a human donor with chronic lymphocytic leukemia.

This clone was detected once. V is TRBV2 and J is TRBJ2-3; 15 bases map to TRBD2. This CDR3 has 18 residues. CDR1 is SNHLY, CDR2 FYNNEI, per germline. The V segment lost 5 bases and the J segment 0 bases; nucleotides outside the gene matches: 6. CDR3 nucleotides: TGTGCCAGCAGTTCGGGGACTAGCGGGAGGACTAGCACAGATACGCAGTATTTT. Protein: CASSSGTSGRTSTDTQYF.

The CDR3 protein is CATSRRDRSYSNQPQHF. The DNA of the CDR3 is TGTGCCACCAGCAGAAGGGACAGGTCTTATAGCAATCAGCCCCAGCATTTT. The V gene is TRBV15, the J gene TRBJ1-5; 8 positions match TRBD1. The CDR3 is 17 residues long. CDR1 and CDR2 (germline): LNHNV, YYDKDF (reference sequence). V lost 2 bases and J lost 0; bases outside the gene matches: 6.

The chain joins TRBV28 to TRBJ1-2; 8 nucleotides match TRBD1. This CDR3 comprises 13 residues. Trimming cost V 6 bases and J 8 bases; bases outside gene matches: 8. Per germline, CDR1 MDHEN and CDR2 SYDVKM. In DNA form, the CDR3 reads TGTGCCAGCAGACCGACAGGGGCCGGCGGCTACACCTTC. This codes for CASRPTGAGGYTF.

This clone was seen a few times. This chain uses TRBV29-1 with TRBJ1-1; D is uncertain. Germline CDR1 is SQVTM and CDR2 is ANQGSEA. Trimming left V 5 bases short and J 4 bases short, with 8 bases between. The CDR3 is 11 residues long. CDR3: CSVRLSTEAFF. The DNA of the CDR3 is TGCAGCGTTCGATTAAGCACTGAAGCTTTCTTT.

V usage is TRBV2 and J usage is TRBJ2-3; no firm D call. The CDR3 is 8 amino acids. Per the germline V gene, CDR1 is SNHLY and CDR2 is FYNNEI. V was trimmed by 3 bases and J by 14 bases, leaving 3 bases between them. In nucleotides, the CDR3 is TGTGCCAGCAGTGAGGTGTATTTT. Protein: CASSEVYF.

This clone was observed a handful of times. V and J are TRBV5-8 and TRBJ1-5; no firm D call. Germline lookup yields CDR1 SGHTS and CDR2 YDEGEE. Trimming shortened V by 0 bases and J by 7 bases, and 5 bases separated the two germline ends. The CDR3 has 12 amino acids. Written as DNA, the CDR3 is TGTGCCAGCAGCTTGGTTTGGCAGCCCCAGCATTTT. This encodes CASSLVWQPQHF.

This chain joins TRBV2 and TRBJ2-2, with a tentative D call TRBD2 (5 bases). This CDR3 has 16 residues. Trimming shortened V by 7 bases and J by 2 bases, and 17 bases separated the two germline ends. The V gene's germline CDR1 is SNHLY and CDR2 FYNNEI. The CDR3 DNA is TGTGCCAGCAAGGCTAGCCCGACTGTAAACACCGGGGAGCTGTTTTTT. This codes for CASKASPTVNTGELFF.

This chain uses TRBV6-1 with TRBJ1-5, with 7 nucleotides matching TRBD1. V was pared by 6 bases and J by 4 bases, with 9 bases of the junction left unmatched. The CDR3 has 15 residues. CDR1 and CDR2 from the germline V gene are MNHNS and SASEGT. The CDR3 sequence: CASRGDRVLNQPQHF. The CDR3 nucleotides are TGTGCCAGCAGAGGCGACAGGGTGTTAAATCAGCCCCAGCATTTT.

The chain couples TRBV28 to TRBJ2-6; D is undetermined. V was pared by 9 bases and J by 4 bases, with 10 bases between. The germline V gene encodes CDR1 MDHEN and CDR2 SYDVKM. This CDR3 has 13 amino acids. Here the CDR3 DNA reads TGTGCCAGTTCCATGGGAGGGGCCAACGTCCTGACTTTC. Amino acid sequence: CASSMGGANVLTF.

V is TRBV28 and J is TRBJ2-2; D perhaps matches TRBD1 (6 bases). Germline V gene data show CDR1 as MDHEN and CDR2 as SYDVKM. The CDR3 length is 12 residues. Trimming cost V 9 bases and J 4 bases, with 9 bases left between them. This CDR3 is CASQGFTGELFF. CDR3 sequence (DNA): TGTGCCAGTCAGGGGTTCACCGGGGAGCTGTTTTTT.

The chain carries TRBV20-1 and TRBJ1-2; no firm D call. The CDR3 runs to 10 residues. The V end lost 6 bases, the J end lost 3 bases, and 5 bases lay between the germline ends. Germline loops: CDR1 DFQATT, CDR2 SNEGSKA (reference sequence). The CDR3 bases are TGCAGTGCCCCATACTATGGCTACACCTTC. It codes for CSAPYYGYTF.

J is TRBJ2-1 and V is TRBV7-9, with D unclear. Trimming cost V 1 base and J 3 bases, with 10 bases left between them. Germline V CDR1 and CDR2: SEHNR, FQNEAQ (reference sequence). There are 15 residues in the CDR3. The CDR3 region is CASSLEGRLYNEQFF. In DNA form, the CDR3 reads TGTGCCAGCAGCTTAGAAGGGCGACTCTACAATGAGCAGTTCTTC.

In nucleotides, the CDR3 is TGCAGCGTTGAAGGTGTGCGGGGGGCGAGCTCCTACAATGAGCAGTTCTTC. Translated, it gives CSVEGVRGASSYNEQFF. V gene TRBV29-1 combines with J gene TRBJ2-1, with 8 bases lining up with TRBD2. Germline CDR1 SQVTM, CDR2 ANQGSEA. V was pared by 1 base and J by 0 bases, with 8 bases of the junction left unmatched. The CDR3 sequence is 17 residues long.

The V call is TRBV5-1, the J call TRBJ2-6; TRBD1 might be the D (6 bases). V dropped 4 bases and J dropped 0 bases, with 20 bases sitting between them. The CDR3 is made up of 19 amino acids. The germline gives CDR1 SGHRS, CDR2 YFSETQ. The CDR3 DNA reads as TGCGCCAGCAGCCCCACCGGGACACAATACCTCTCTGGGGCCAACGTCCTGACTTTC. Translated, it gives CASSPTGTQYLSGANVLTF.

This chain uses TRBV5-1 with TRBJ2-2; D is unresolved. The germline V gene has CDR1 SGHRS and CDR2 YFSETQ. V lost 3 bases to trimming and J lost 0 bases, with 6 bases between them. CDR3 size: 14 residues. Here the CDR3 DNA reads TGCGCCAGCAGCTCGTTCGCGAACACCGGGGAGCTGTTTTTT. This sequence encodes CASSSFANTGELFF.

The chain has TRBV28 and TRBJ1-2; TRBD1 aligns across 8 bases. V gave up 1 base and J gave up 3 bases; unmatched junction bases: 4. This CDR3 is 15 amino acids long. CDR1 and CDR2 (germline): MDHEN, SYDVKM. CDR3 DNA sequence: TGTGCCAGCAGTTTATCAGGGGGCCTTTACTATGGCTACACCTTC. It is translated as CASSLSGGLYYGYTF.

The V and J genes are TRBV21-1 and TRBJ2-4; TRBD1 is the table's D call, not checked against the DNA. TRBV21-1 is shown as a pseudogene. The CDR3 has 18 residues. The CDR3 nucleotides read TGTGCCAGCAGCAAAGCTGCAGGGGGCGTCAGGAGGAAAAACATTCAGTACTTC. Translating gives CASSKAAGGVRRKNIQYF.

The rearrangement joins TRBV19 to TRBJ1-6; a possible D gene is TRBD1 (5 bases). The V end was cut by 0 bases, the J end by 10 bases, with 10 bases between. The V gene's germline CDR1 is LNHDA and CDR2 SQIVND (reference sequence). This CDR3 contains 14 residues. Written as DNA, the CDR3 is TGTGCCAGTAGTATAGAGCAGGGCGGATCACCCCTCCACTTT. It translates to CASSIEQGGSPLHF.

This clone was recorded a few times. Other nucleotide sequences in the sample specify the same CDR3. The chain combines TRBV18 with TRBJ2-3, with D hard to call. The CDR3 is 15 amino acids. The V gene's germline CDR1 is KGHSH and CDR2 LQKENI. Trimming took off 2 bases at V and 0 bases at J, with 9 bases between the two ends. This chain's CDR3 is CASSPRASSTDTQYF. The CDR3 coding sequence is TGTGCCAGCTCACCAAGGGCATCTAGCACAGATACGCAGTATTTT.

The rearrangement joins TRBV18 to TRBJ2-3; 9 bases line up with TRBD1. The CDR3 has 15 amino acids. V gave up 3 bases and J gave up 4 bases; unmatched junction bases: 5. Germline lookup yields CDR1 KGHSH and CDR2 LQKENI. For the CDR3, the DNA is TGTGCCAGCTCACCCCGGGACAGGGCCCCAGATACGCAGTATTTT. It specifies CASSPRDRAPDTQYF.

This clone was detected a few times. The rearrangement uses TRBV6-4 and TRBJ2-1; D is ambiguous. CDR1 and CDR2 from the germline V gene are MRHNA and SNTAGT. CDR3 length equals 13 residues. V dropped 4 bases and J dropped 5 bases, with 9 bases sitting between them. CDR3 protein: CASSVESHNEQFF. The CDR3, as DNA: TGTGCCAGCAGTGTTGAGAGCCACAATGAGCAGTTCTTC.

The chain combines TRBV19 with TRBJ2-5; 8 bases map to TRBD2. The germline gives CDR1 LNHDA, CDR2 SQIVND (reference sequence). The CDR3 runs 15 residues. After removal of 6 bases from V and 5 bases from J, the junction contained 11 bases not matched to a gene. The CDR3, as DNA: TGTGCCAGTAGCCCCAGCTCAGCGGGGGTTGAGACCCAGTACTTC. Amino acids: CASSPSSAGVETQYF.

The genes are TRBV28 and TRBJ1-2; no clear D gene. The germline CDR1 and CDR2 sequences are MDHEN and SYDVKM. V lost 6 bases and J 0 bases, leaving 11 bases between the germline ends. The CDR3 contains 14 residues. CDR3 bases: TGTGCCAGCAGCATCAGCACAGCTAACTATGGCTACACCTTC. Protein: CASSISTANYGYTF.

The genes are TRBV4-1 and TRBJ2-6; no reliable D call. Germline V gives CDR1 MGHRA, CDR2 YSYEKL. The V end was cut by 0 bases, the J end by 2 bases, with 8 bases between. The CDR3 spans 16 residues. This chain's CDR3 is CASSQDLRTGANVLTF. The CDR3 nucleotides read TGCGCCAGCAGCCAAGATCTGAGAACTGGGGCCAACGTCCTGACTTTC.

The chain recombines TRBV2 with TRBJ1-1; D is unresolved. The CDR3 covers 11 residues. With 6 bases removed from V and 7 bases from J, the gap between germline ends came to 9 bases. Germline CDR1 is SNHLY and CDR2 is FYNNEI. In DNA, the CDR3 is TGTGCCAGCAGAAGAGACGGTGAAGCTTTCTTT. This gives the protein CASRRDGEAFF.

V is TRBV12-5 and J is TRBJ1-5; 7 nucleotides agree with TRBD1. V gave up 4 bases and J gave up 0 bases; unmatched junction bases: 9. The CDR3 extends over 17 amino acids. Germline values: CDR1 LGHNT, CDR2 FRNRAP. The CDR3 DNA reads as TGTGCTAGTGGTTCCGGGGACAGCAGTTATAGCAATCAGCCCCAGCATTTT. This encodes CASGSGDSSYSNQPQHF.

V usage is TRBV7-9 and J usage is TRBJ1-1; D remains ambiguous. The length of the CDR3 is 13 residues. V lost 5 bases and J lost 5, with 12 bases in between. CDR1 is SEHNR, CDR2 FQNEAQ, per germline (reference sequence). DNA for the CDR3: TGTGCCAGCAGCGCGAACACGGGGACTGAAGCTTTCTTT. Translation: CASSANTGTEAFF.